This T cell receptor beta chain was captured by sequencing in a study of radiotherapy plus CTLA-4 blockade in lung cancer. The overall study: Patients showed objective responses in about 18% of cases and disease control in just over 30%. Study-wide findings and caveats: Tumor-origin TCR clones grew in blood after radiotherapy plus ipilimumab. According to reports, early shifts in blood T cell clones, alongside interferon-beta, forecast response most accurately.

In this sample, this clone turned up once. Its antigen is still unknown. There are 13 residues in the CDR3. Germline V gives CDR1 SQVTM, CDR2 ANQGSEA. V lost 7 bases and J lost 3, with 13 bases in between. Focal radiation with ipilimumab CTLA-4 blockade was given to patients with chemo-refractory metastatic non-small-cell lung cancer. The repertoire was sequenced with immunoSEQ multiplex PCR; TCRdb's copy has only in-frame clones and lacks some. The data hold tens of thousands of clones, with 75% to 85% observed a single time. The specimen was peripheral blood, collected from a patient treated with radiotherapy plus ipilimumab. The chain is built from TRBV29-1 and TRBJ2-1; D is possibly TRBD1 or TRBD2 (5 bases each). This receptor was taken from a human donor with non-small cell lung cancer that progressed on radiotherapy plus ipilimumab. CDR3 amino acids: CSARDELYNEQFF. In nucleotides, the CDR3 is TGCAGCGCAAGGGACGAACTCTACAATGAGCAGTTCTTC.